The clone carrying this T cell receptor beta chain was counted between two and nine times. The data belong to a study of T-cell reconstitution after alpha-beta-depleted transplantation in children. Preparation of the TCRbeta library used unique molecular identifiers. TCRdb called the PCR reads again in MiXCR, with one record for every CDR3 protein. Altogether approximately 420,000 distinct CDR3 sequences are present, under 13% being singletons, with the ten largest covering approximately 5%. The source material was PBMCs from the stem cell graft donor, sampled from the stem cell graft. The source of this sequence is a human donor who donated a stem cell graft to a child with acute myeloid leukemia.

In nucleotides, the CDR3 is TGTGCCAGCACCGACATTAGCGGGGGAAGCACAGATACGCAGTATTTT. It specifies CASTDISGGSTDTQYF. The chain links TRBV12-3 or TRBV12-4 to TRBJ2-3; 9 bases map to TRBD2. With V trimmed by 7 bases and J by 0 bases, 8 bases remained unmatched. CDR3 length: 16 residues.